What follows are 29 T cell receptor beta chains derived from one specimen sequenced in a study of T cell changes during pregnancy in multiple sclerosis. The method was immunoSEQ multiplex PCR; TCRdb's version includes in-frame clones alone and lacks a portion of them. The sample consists of approximately 40,000 clones, about 90% of them appearing once. Sample: CD4+ T cells from peripheral blood mononuclear cells, taken in the third trimester of pregnancy. Receptor source: a female donor with multiple sclerosis, enrolled in a pregnancy study.

This clone has just one count. The chain recombines TRBV6-5 with TRBJ1-6; 9 bases match TRBD1. The V segment lost 7 bases and the J segment 7 bases; nucleotides outside the gene matches: 8. In germline, CDR1 is MNHEY, CDR2 SVGAGI. This CDR3 is 15 amino acids long. CDR3: CASTDPGQGNSPLHF. Written as DNA, the CDR3 is TGTGCCAGCACCGACCCAGGACAGGGGAATTCACCCCTCCACTTT.

The rearrangement links TRBV19 to TRBJ1-5; D is unclear. This CDR3 has 14 amino acids. Germline V lookup: CDR1 LNHDA, CDR2 SQIVND (reference sequence). V was trimmed by 1 base and J by 1 base, leaving 5 bases between them. The CDR3 spells CASSIGRSNQPQHF. CDR3 nucleotides: TGTGCCAGTAGTATAGGGAGGAGCAATCAGCCCCAGCATTTT.

The V call is TRBV5-4, the J call TRBJ1-1, with 10 positions matching TRBD1. Trimming removed 4 bases from V and 4 bases from J; junction bases left unmatched: 4. The CDR3 is made up of 14 amino acids. Germline lookup yields CDR1 SGHNT and CDR2 YYREEE (reference sequence). The CDR3 spells CASSPDRGSTEAFF. Here the CDR3 DNA reads TGTGCCAGCAGCCCGGACAGGGGGAGCACTGAAGCTTTCTTT.

This clone was seen a few times. The CDR3 region has the DNA TGCGCCAGCGGGATAGGGGGACAGGGAGACATTCAGTACTTC. This gives the protein CASGIGGQGDIQYF. The chain carries TRBV5-1 and TRBJ2-4; 9 bases match TRBD1. This CDR3 is built from 14 residues. Trimming at V came to 7 bases and at J to 8 bases, leaving 10 bases not matched to a gene. Per germline, CDR1 SGHRS and CDR2 YFSETQ.

This clone appeared a single time. The rearrangement uses TRBV6-5 and TRBJ1-4, with 7 positions matching TRBD1. The germline gives CDR1 MNHEY, CDR2 SVGAGI. Germline trimming cut 6 bases from V and 14 bases from J; bases unmatched to any gene: 12. This CDR3 spans 13 amino acids. CDR3 nucleotide sequence: TGTGCCAGCAGCCACAGGGGAATGAAAGGGCTGTTTTTT. It encodes CASSHRGMKGLFF.

This clone has a single count. The rearrangement links TRBV2 to TRBJ1-2; possible D gene TRBD1, 5 bases. The CDR3 contains 14 residues. The V gene lost 6 bases and the J gene lost 1 base, with 12 bases spanning the gap. The germline V gene has CDR1 SNHLY and CDR2 FYNNEI. The CDR3 DNA reads as TGTGCCAGCAGCGAATTTACAGGTAACTATGGCTACACCTTC. Its translation: CASSEFTGNYGYTF.

The chain links TRBV29-1 to TRBJ1-2, with D unclear. Per germline, CDR1 SQVTM and CDR2 ANQGSEA. V gave up 7 bases and J gave up 3 bases, with 9 bases separating them. This CDR3 is built from 11 residues. The CDR3 loop is CSGWRDYGYTF. The CDR3 DNA is TGCAGCGGCTGGAGGGACTATGGCTACACCTTC. The variable domain in full, with the rest retrieved from reference TRBV29-1 and TRBJ1-2, is SAVISQKPSRDICQRGTSLTIQCQVDSQVTMMFWYRQQPGQSLTLIATANQGSEATYESGFVIDKFPISRPNLTFSTLTVSNMSPEDSSIYLCSGWRDYGYTFGSGTRLTVV.

On this clone itself: One junction end does not reproduce the germline sequence, and a read error may be involved. The chain employs TRBV11-3 and TRBJ1-2; TRBD1 matches at 9 bases. The CDR3 extends over 12 amino acids. Per the germline V gene, CDR1 is SGHNT and CDR2 is YENEEA. Written as DNA, the CDR3 is TGTGCCAGCAGCTTAACGGGACAGGGAGTATCCTTC. This gives the protein CASSLTGQGVSF.

The chain couples TRBV5-1 to TRBJ2-5, with 9 bases matching TRBD2. This CDR3 has 16 residues. V gave up 2 bases and J gave up 2 bases; unmatched junction bases: 7. CDR1 is SGHRS and CDR2 is YFSETQ in the germline V gene. This CDR3 reads CASSFLPTSGQETQYF. CDR3 sequence (DNA): TGCGCCAGCAGCTTCCTGCCGACTAGCGGTCAAGAGACCCAGTACTTC.

The gene calls are TRBV11-2 and TRBJ1-3; possibly TRBD1 for D (6 bases). Trimming shortened V by 6 bases and J by 4 bases, and 13 bases separated the two germline ends. Per the germline V gene, CDR1 is SGHAT and CDR2 is FQNNGV. The CDR3 is 14 residues long. The CDR3 sequence: CASRKQGEGNTIYF. DNA of the CDR3: TGTGCCAGCAGAAAACAGGGCGAAGGAAACACCATATATTTT.

The genes are TRBV11-2 and TRBJ2-3, with unresolved D. The CDR3 totals 14 residues. Germline assignment: CDR1 SGHAT and CDR2 FQNNGV. With 3 bases removed from V and 2 bases from J, the gap between germline ends came to 9 bases. The CDR3 region is CASSFIPNTDTQYF. The CDR3 DNA reads as TGTGCCAGCAGCTTTATTCCTAACACAGATACGCAGTATTTT.

J is TRBJ2-7 and V is TRBV4-1, with D hard to call. This CDR3 contains 14 residues. Germline V gene sequence: CDR1 MGHRA, CDR2 YSYEKL. The V end was cut by 1 base, the J end by 4 bases, with 11 bases between. The DNA of the CDR3 is TGCGCCAGCAGCCAAGTCATCGGTTCGTACGAGCAGTACTTC. This translates into CASSQVIGSYEQYF.

CDR3 loop: CAISRTSEVYEQYF. CDR3 in DNA: TGTGCCATCAGTAGGACTAGCGAGGTCTACGAGCAGTACTTC. The V and J genes are TRBV10-3 and TRBJ2-7, with 9 bases lining up with TRBD2. This CDR3 region has 14 residues. Germline CDR1 is ENHRY and CDR2 is SYGVKD. V was pared by 5 bases and J by 3 bases, with 5 bases of the junction left unmatched.

The chain couples TRBV18 to TRBJ2-7, with D maybe TRBD1 (5 bases). CDR1 and CDR2 from the germline V gene are KGHSH and LQKENI. With 0 bases removed from V and 1 base from J, the gap between germline ends came to 7 bases. The length of the CDR3 is 14 residues. CDR3 residues: CASSPPGRSYEQYF. The CDR3 bases are TGTGCCAGCTCACCACCGGGGCGGTCCTACGAGCAGTACTTC.

The chain carries TRBV27 and TRBJ1-4; 7 bases agree with TRBD1. Per germline, CDR1 MNHEY and CDR2 SMNVEV (reference sequence). V was clipped by 9 bases and J by 7 bases; unmatched bases: 5. There are 12 residues in the CDR3. CDR3: CASRDRGEKLFF. The DNA of the CDR3 is TGTGCCAGTAGGGACAGAGGTGAAAAACTGTTTTTT.

The J gene is TRBJ1-2, the V gene TRBV5-1, with D possibly being TRBD1 (6 bases). The V end was cut by 0 bases, the J end by 8 bases, with 8 bases between. Germline values: CDR1 SGHRS, CDR2 YFSETQ. This CDR3 has 12 amino acids. The CDR3 loop is CASSLEGVGYTF. The CDR3 DNA follows: TGCGCCAGCAGCTTGGAGGGGGTAGGCTACACCTTC.

The rearrangement uses TRBV5-8 and TRBJ1-1; D is perhaps TRBD1 (5 bases). Germline CDR1 and CDR2: SGHTS and YDEGEE. Trimming removed 5 bases from V and 1 base from J, with 15 bases in between. The CDR3 runs 15 residues. The CDR3 DNA is TGTGCCAGCAGTTCTGGGCTCAGGGCGAACACTGAAGCTTTCTTT. This gives the protein CASSSGLRANTEAFF.

The V call is TRBV4-2, the J call TRBJ2-1; tentative D call: TRBD2 (7 bases). Germline V lookup: CDR1 LGHNA, CDR2 YNFKEQ. The V end was cut by 3 bases, the J end by 0 bases, with 12 bases between. CDR3 length equals 16 residues. Here the CDR3 reads CASSQGGQSSYNEQFF. For the CDR3, the DNA is TGTGCCAGCAGCCAGGGGGGGCAAAGCTCCTACAATGAGCAGTTCTTC.

The J gene is TRBJ1-1, the V gene TRBV9, with TRBD1 matching 12 bases. The ends lost 4 bases at V and 1 base at J; junction bases unmatched: 11. Germline values: CDR1 SGDLS, CDR2 YYNGEE. There are 18 residues in the CDR3. The CDR3 nucleotides are TGTGCCAGCAGCAAGGCCGGGACAGGGGGCGGAGAGAACACTGAAGCTTTCTTT. Translation gives CASSKAGTGGGENTEAFF.

This rearrangement joins TRBV5-1 to TRBJ2-7; D call uncertain. Trimming left V 0 bases short and J 0 bases short, with 10 bases between. The CDR3 spans 15 residues. Germline V gives CDR1 SGHRS, CDR2 YFSETQ. The CDR3 DNA follows: TGCGCCAGCAGCTTGGACTCCACGAGCTCCTACGAGCAGTACTTC. This sequence encodes CASSLDSTSSYEQYF.

The chain has TRBV5-1 and TRBJ2-5; D is perhaps TRBD2 (6 bases). Germline values: CDR1 SGHRS, CDR2 YFSETQ. The germline V and J ends were trimmed by 0 bases and 4 bases, with 13 bases remaining between them. The CDR3 is 15 residues long. The CDR3 spells CASSLGVVGGETQYF. DNA of the CDR3: TGCGCCAGCAGCTTGGGGGTAGTGGGAGGAGAGACCCAGTACTTC.

The chain links TRBV10-1 to TRBJ2-1, with 8 bases lining up with TRBD2. After removal of 6 bases from V and 15 bases from J, the junction contained 13 bases not matched to a gene. Germline lookup yields CDR1 WNHNN and CDR2 SYGVQD (reference sequence). The CDR3 covers 13 residues. Here the CDR3 reads CASSSISGRGMFF. The DNA of the CDR3 is TGCGCCAGCAGCAGTATCAGCGGGAGAGGGATGTTCTTC.

The chain joins TRBV5-1 to TRBJ1-2; 8 bases match TRBD1. In germline, CDR1 is SGHRS, CDR2 YFSETQ. The V and J ends lost 4 bases and 0 bases, in that order; junction bases with no gene match: 2. The CDR3 has 14 amino acids. DNA of the CDR3: TGCGCCAGCAGCCCGACAGGGGCTAACTATGGCTACACCTTC. This translates into CASSPTGANYGYTF.

The chain's CDR3 is CASSLAVRLNTEAFF. CDR3 coding DNA: TGTGCCAGCAGTTTAGCGGTCCGCTTGAACACTGAAGCTTTCTTT. The V and J genes are TRBV27 and TRBJ1-1; D is unclear. V lost 2 bases and J 0 bases, leaving 10 bases between the germline ends. Per germline, CDR1 MNHEY and CDR2 SMNVEV (reference sequence). This CDR3 is built from 15 residues.

The chain combines TRBV5-6 with TRBJ2-5, with 7 bases matching TRBD1. Gene TRBJ2-7 matches the end of the DNA better, so the J call may be wrong. The CDR3 is 15 residues long. In germline, CDR1 is SGHDT, CDR2 YYEEEE. This CDR3 is CASSFLGTVNYEQYF. CDR3 nucleotide sequence: TGTGCCAGCAGCTTCCTTGGGACAGTAAACTACGAGCAGTACTTC.

This chain links TRBV27 with TRBJ2-7, with D possibly matching TRBD1 (5 bases). The CDR3 consists of 14 residues. Germline V gives CDR1 MNHEY, CDR2 SMNVEV (reference sequence). V was trimmed by 3 bases and J by 2 bases, leaving 11 bases between them. The CDR3 sequence is CASSLGQAAYEQYF. The CDR3 DNA reads as TGTGCCAGCAGTTTGGGGCAGGCAGCCTACGAGCAGTACTTC.

The chain recombines TRBV2 with TRBJ2-5; 11 bases map to TRBD1. J lost 2 bases, V lost 6 bases, and 11 bases had no gene match. From germline, CDR1 is SNHLY and CDR2 FYNNEI. The CDR3 is made up of 17 amino acids. The CDR3 DNA sequence: TGTGCCAGCAGGCGGGGAGGGACAGGGGGTCGACAAGAGACCCAGTACTTC. Its protein product is CASRRGGTGGRQETQYF.

The rearrangement links TRBV7-3 to TRBJ2-7, with TRBD1 identical over 7 bases. This CDR3 spans 13 amino acids. Trimming at V came to 6 bases and at J to 5 bases, leaving 7 bases not matched to a gene. Germline values: CDR1 SGHTA, CDR2 FQGTGA. CDR3: CASSPTGAHEQYF. Here the CDR3 DNA reads TGTGCCAGCAGTCCTACAGGGGCCCACGAGCAGTACTTC.

The CDR3 spells CASSPSTGTEQYF. The DNA for the CDR3 is TGTGCCAGCTCACCTTCAACAGGCACCGAGCAGTACTTC. V and J are TRBV18 and TRBJ2-7, with D maybe TRBD1 (5 bases). V was shortened by 3 bases and J by 6 bases, with 12 bases between the two germline ends. Germline values: CDR1 KGHSH, CDR2 LQKENI. CDR3 length equals 13 residues.